This is a list of T cell receptor beta chains from one sample in a study of cytomegalovirus exposure and HLA in healthy donors. Profiling relied on immunoSEQ multiplex PCR, and the TCRdb table lists in-frame clones only, not all of them. This sample has 130,000 to 150,000 clones, with 60% to 85% found just once. The material sequenced was PBMCs. The receptor source for this set is a man aged 35 to 55 in good health and CMV-seropositive. The CDR3 runs from the conserved cysteine through the conserved F or W. D genes are given only for firm matches. Size is omitted from some rows. Given values are once, few, many or a class for expanded clones.

d_call: TRBD1
j_call: TRBJ1-4
clone_size: -
v_call: TRBV7-6
cdr3_aa: CASSSQGGTKANEKLFF
cdr3_nt: TGTGCCAGCAGCTCCCAGGGGGGTACAAAGGCCAATGAAAAACTGTTTTTT

d_call: -
j_call: TRBJ1-6
clone_size: -
v_call: TRBV6-5
cdr3_aa: CASSYTTGDNSPLHF
cdr3_nt: TGTGCCAGCAGTTACACGACAGGAGATAATTCACCCCTCCACTTT

d_call: TRBD1
j_call: TRBJ2-7
clone_size: few
v_call: TRBV7-8
cdr3_aa: CASSLIGTASYEQYF
cdr3_nt: TGTGCCAGCAGCTTAATTGGGACAGCTTCCTACGAGCAGTACTTC

d_call: TRBD1
j_call: TRBJ2-3
clone_size: -
v_call: TRBV15
cdr3_aa: CATSSPRQGPDTQYF
cdr3_nt: TGTGCCACCAGCAGCCCGCGACAGGGTCCAGATACGCAGTATTTT

d_call: -
j_call: TRBJ1-4
clone_size: -
v_call: TRBV5-6
cdr3_aa: CASSLFQGNEKLFF
cdr3_nt: TGTGCCAGCAGCTTGTTCCAGGGTAATGAAAAACTGTTTTTT

d_call: TRBD1
j_call: TRBJ1-1
clone_size: few
v_call: TRBV10-2
cdr3_aa: CASTWDSYTEAFF
cdr3_nt: TGCGCCAGCACCTGGGACAGTTACACTGAAGCTTTCTTT

d_call: -
j_call: TRBJ2-3
clone_size: -
v_call: TRBV5-4
cdr3_aa: CASSLAGSVLDTQYF
cdr3_nt: TGTGCCAGCAGCTTGGCGGGATCTGTGCTAGATACGCAGTATTTT

d_call: TRBD2
j_call: TRBJ2-2
clone_size: -
v_call: TRBV28
cdr3_aa: CASSLSSASGAPGELFF
cdr3_nt: TGTGCCAGCAGTTTATCATCGGCTAGCGGGGCCCCCGGGGAGCTGTTTTTT

d_call: -
j_call: TRBJ1-4
clone_size: -
v_call: TRBV6-1
cdr3_aa: CASSVRQGTISEKLFF
cdr3_nt: TGTGCCAGCAGTGTCCGGCAGGGTACGATTAGTGAAAAACTGTTTTTT

d_call: TRBD2
j_call: TRBJ2-7
clone_size: -
v_call: TRBV29-1
cdr3_aa: CSVRTSGRGGSGNYEQYF
cdr3_nt: TGCAGCGTCCGGACTAGCGGGAGGGGGGGTTCGGGAAACTACGAGCAGTACTTC

d_call: -
j_call: TRBJ1-2
clone_size: -
v_call: TRBV7-2
cdr3_aa: CASSLGRANYGYTF
cdr3_nt: TGTGCCAGCAGCTTAGGCCGGGCTAACTATGGCTACACCTTC

d_call: TRBD1
j_call: TRBJ1-2
clone_size: -
v_call: TRBV4-3
cdr3_aa: CASSRTRGQGNYGYTF
cdr3_nt: TGCGCCAGCAGCCGCACCCGAGGACAGGGTAACTATGGCTACACCTTC

d_call: TRBD2
j_call: TRBJ2-3
clone_size: -
v_call: TRBV19
cdr3_aa: CASSIAWTSGTDTQYF
cdr3_nt: TGTGCCAGTAGTATCGCCTGGACTAGCGGCACAGATACGCAGTATTTT

d_call: -
j_call: TRBJ2-1
clone_size: -
v_call: TRBV7-6
cdr3_aa: CASSLRGTDGEQFF
cdr3_nt: TGTGCCAGCAGCTTAAGGGGGACCGATGGTGAGCAGTTCTTC

d_call: TRBD2
j_call: TRBJ2-7
clone_size: -
v_call: TRBV30
cdr3_aa: CAWSVPPLAGDYEQYF
cdr3_nt: TGTGCCTGGAGTGTACCCCCACTAGCGGGAGACTACGAGCAGTACTTC

d_call: TRBD2
j_call: TRBJ2-7
clone_size: -
v_call: TRBV5-1
cdr3_aa: CASSSGGLAAYEQYF
cdr3_nt: TGCGCCAGCAGCTCGGGCGGACTAGCGGCCTACGAGCAGTACTTC

d_call: -
j_call: TRBJ1-3
clone_size: -
v_call: TRBV5-6
cdr3_aa: CASTGPGTGNTIYF
cdr3_nt: TGTGCCAGCACCGGACCAGGGACAGGAAACACCATATATTTT